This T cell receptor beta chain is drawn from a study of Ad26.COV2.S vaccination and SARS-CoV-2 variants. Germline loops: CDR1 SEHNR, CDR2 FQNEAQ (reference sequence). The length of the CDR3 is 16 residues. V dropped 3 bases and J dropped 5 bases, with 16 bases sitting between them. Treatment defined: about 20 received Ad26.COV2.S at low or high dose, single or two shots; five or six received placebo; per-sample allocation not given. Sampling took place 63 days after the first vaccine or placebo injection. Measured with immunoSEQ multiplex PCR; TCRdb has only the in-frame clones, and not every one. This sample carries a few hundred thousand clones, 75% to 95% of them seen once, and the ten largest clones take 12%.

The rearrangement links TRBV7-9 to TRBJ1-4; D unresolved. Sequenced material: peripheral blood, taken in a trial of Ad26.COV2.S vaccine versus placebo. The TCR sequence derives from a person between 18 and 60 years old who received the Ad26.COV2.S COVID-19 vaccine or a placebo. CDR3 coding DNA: TGTGCCAGCAGCTTGCTGCTGGACCTGCGAAATGAAAAACTGTTTTTT. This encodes CASSLLLDLRNEKLFF.